This T cell receptor (beta chain) was identified during a study of T cell responses to AZD1222 COVID-19 vaccine. Study-wide findings and caveats: The number of AZD1222 recipients seropositive at baseline was only five or six. Donor demographics were predominantly white British with a female majority; clonal diversity may be underestimated.

This clone has just one count. Its specificity is unknown. Profiling relied on immunoSEQ multiplex PCR, and the TCRdb table lists in-frame clones only, not all of them. The table records 130,000 to 150,000 clones, 75% to 85% of them present only once. Germline V CDR1 and CDR2: LGHDT, YNNKEL (reference sequence). The CDR3 runs 15 residues. Between the trimmed V and J ends, which lost 3 bases and 4 bases, there was a span of 16 bases. The chain recombines TRBV3-1 (or the pseudogene TRBV3-2) with TRBJ2-7, with D perhaps TRBD1 or TRBD2 (5 bases each). This clonotype was sampled from an adult in good health. Sequenced here: peripheral blood, sampled on day 0 of MenACWY control vaccination. CDR3 sequence reads: CASSQGPGPLYEQYF. The CDR3 region has the DNA TGTGCCAGCAGCCAGGGCCCGGGACCCCTATACGAGCAGTACTTC.